Below are 16 T cell receptor beta chains sequenced from a single sample in a study of T cell responses to AZD1222 COVID-19 vaccine. TCRdb keeps only in-frame clones here, not all; method: immunoSEQ multiplex PCR. The sample contains about 160,000 clones, 90% to 95% of which appear only once. The sequencing used peripheral blood, collected 28 days after the second AZD1222 dose. Receptors originate from an adult who received the AZD1222 COVID-19 vaccine.

The J gene is TRBJ1-3, the V gene TRBV29-1; D possibly corresponds to TRBD1 (5 bases). CDR3 length: 15 residues. From germline, CDR1 is SQVTM and CDR2 ANQGSEA. The germline V and J ends were trimmed by 4 bases and 3 bases, with 16 bases remaining between them. The CDR3 DNA reads TGCAGCGTTGCGGGGACGCGAGGAAGTGGAAACACCATATATTTT. It yields the protein CSVAGTRGSGNTIYF.

This clone was observed a few times. The chain uses TRBV6-5 and TRBJ1-2; no reliable D call. The CDR3 loop spans 15 amino acids. V lost 0 bases and J lost 4, with 12 bases in between. Germline V lookup: CDR1 MNHEY, CDR2 SVGAGI. CDR3 bases: TGTGCCAGCAGTTACTCCCGCTCCGACGGCTATGGCTACACCTTC. Amino acids: CASSYSRSDGYGYTF.

This chain uses TRBV5-4 with TRBJ1-2; TRBD1 matches 8 bases. Germline assignment: CDR1 SGHNT and CDR2 YYREEE (reference sequence). The CDR3 runs 14 residues. The trim removed 1 base at V and 3 bases at J, leaving 2 bases unmatched. CDR3 nucleotides: TGTGCCAGCAGCTTGACAGGGGGATACTATGGCTACACCTTC. Protein: CASSLTGGYYGYTF.

The chain couples TRBV3-1 (or the pseudogene TRBV3-2) to TRBJ2-2, with TRBD2 matching over 10 bases. The CDR3 is made up of 16 amino acids. Germline CDR1 is LGHDT and CDR2 is YNNKEL (reference sequence). Unmatched junction bases numbered 0, after V lost 1 base and J lost 1 base. The CDR3 reads CASSQGLAGNTGELFF. CDR3 bases: TGTGCCAGCAGCCAAGGACTAGCGGGGAACACCGGGGAGCTGTTTTTT.

The V gene is TRBV6-5, the J gene TRBJ2-7, with 12 bases matching TRBD2. After removal of 6 bases from V and 2 bases from J, the junction contained 5 bases not matched to a gene. This CDR3 comprises 15 residues. Germline V gives CDR1 MNHEY, CDR2 SVGAGI. CDR3 protein: CASSRLAGETYEQYF. CDR3 nucleotides: TGTGCCAGCAGCAGACTAGCGGGGGAAACCTACGAGCAGTACTTC.

The gene calls are TRBV14 and TRBJ2-4, with 12 bases fitting TRBD2. CDR1 SGHDN and CDR2 FVKESK come from the germline V gene. The junction had 11 bases not matched to a gene; V was cut back by 6 bases and J by 2 bases. The CDR3 runs to 18 residues. CDR3 coding DNA: TGTGCCAGCAGTCCAAGCCTACTAGCGGGGGGAACCAAAAACATTCAGTACTTC. Its protein product is CASSPSLLAGGTKNIQYF. The whole variable domain, remainder taken from reference TRBV14 and TRBJ2-4, is EAGVTQFPSHSVIEKGQTVTLRCDPISGHDNLYWYRRVMGKEIKFLLHFVKESKQDESGMPNNRFLAERTGGTYSTLKVQPAELEDSGVYFCASSPSLLAGGTKNIQYFGAGTRLSVL.

The rearrangement joins TRBV7-8 to TRBJ2-1; the match to TRBD2 covers 12 bases. The CDR3 sequence is 16 residues long. Germline V gives CDR1 SGHVS, CDR2 FQNEAQ. V lost 5 bases and J lost 3; bases outside the gene matches: 5. The CDR3 loop reads CASSPAGLAGYNEQFF. CDR3 DNA: TGTGCCAGCAGCCCGGCGGGACTAGCGGGCTACAATGAGCAGTTCTTC. Full variable domain (rest looked up from reference TRBV7-8 and TRBJ2-1): GAGVSQSPRYKVAKRGQDVALRCDPISGHVSLFWYQQALGQGPEFLTYFQNEAQLDKSGLPSDRFFAERPEGSVSTLKIQRTQQEDSAVYLCASSPAGLAGYNEQFFGPGTRLTVL.

The V call is TRBV11-2, the J call TRBJ1-1; D is unclear. This CDR3 has 12 amino acids. Germline assignment: CDR1 SGHAT and CDR2 FQNNGV. The V gene lost 2 bases and the J gene lost 6 bases, with 7 bases spanning the gap. The CDR3 spells CASSLRAPEAFF. The CDR3 nucleotides are TGTGCCAGCAGCTTACGGGCCCCTGAAGCTTTCTTT.

This clone came up once. The V gene is TRBV7-2, the J gene TRBJ2-2; 10 nucleotides align to TRBD2. Germline values: CDR1 SGHTA, CDR2 FQGNSA. The CDR3 consists of 18 residues. Losses at the gene ends were 5 bases for V and 0 bases for J; bases not matched to a gene: 9. This CDR3 reads CASSTPSGGAANTGELFF. The DNA for the CDR3 is TGTGCCAGCAGCACCCCCAGCGGGGGGGCCGCGAACACCGGGGAGCTGTTTTTT.

This chain links TRBV11-2 with TRBJ1-2; D is possibly TRBD1 (6 bases). The V gene lost 4 bases and the J gene lost 8 bases, with 11 bases spanning the gap. CDR1 and CDR2 from the germline V gene are SGHAT and FQNNGV. The CDR3 sequence is 12 residues long. In DNA, the CDR3 is TGTGCCAGCAGCTCGTGGGGACACGGCTACACCTTC. Residues: CASSSWGHGYTF. Full variable domain (remainder filled in from reference TRBV11-2 and TRBJ1-2): EAGVAQSPRYKIIEKRQSVAFWCNPISGHATLYWYQQILGQGPKLLIQFQNNGVVDDSQLPKDRFSAERLKGVDSTLKIQPAKLEDSAVYLCASSSWGHGYTFGSGTRLTVV.

The DNA of the CDR3 is TGTGCCATCTCTACGGCTAGCGGGGGGGCCGGCACCGGGGAGCTGTTTTTT. Its protein product is CAISTASGGAGTGELFF. V is TRBV10-3 and J is TRBJ2-2, with 12 bases matching TRBD2. Germline CDR1 is ENHRY and CDR2 is SYGVKD. This CDR3 has 17 amino acids. The J segment lost 4 bases and the V segment lost 8 bases, leaving 11 bases of the junction unmatched.

V gene TRBV5-1 combines with J gene TRBJ1-1; no clear D gene. Per germline, CDR1 SGHRS and CDR2 YFSETQ. V lost 4 bases to trimming and J lost 1 base, with 8 bases between them. CDR3 length: 13 amino acids. The CDR3 protein is CASSNMGNTEAFF. CDR3 in DNA: TGCGCCAGCAGCAACATGGGGAACACTGAAGCTTTCTTT.

This clone was seen only once. The J gene is TRBJ1-2, the V gene TRBV6-5; 9 nucleotides agree with TRBD1. The CDR3 spans 12 residues. Losses at the gene ends were 11 bases for V and 4 bases for J; bases not matched to a gene: 5. Germline lookup yields CDR1 MNHEY and CDR2 SVGAGI. The CDR3 bases are TGTGCCGGTACAGGGGGCTTCTATGGCTACACCTTC. Translation: CAGTGGFYGYTF.

The chain joins TRBV7-3 to TRBJ2-3, with 9 bases lining up with TRBD2. The CDR3 extends over 15 amino acids. V lost 4 bases and J lost 2; bases outside the gene matches: 4. In germline, CDR1 is SGHTA, CDR2 FQGTGA. The CDR3 loop reads CASSSSSGVTDTQYF. In nucleotides, the CDR3 is TGTGCCAGCAGCTCCTCTAGCGGGGTCACAGATACGCAGTATTTT.

The V call is TRBV18, the J call TRBJ1-2; D is uncertain. CDR1 and CDR2 from the germline V gene are KGHSH and LQKENI. CDR3 size: 16 residues. Trimming left V 4 bases short and J 4 bases short, with 19 bases between. The CDR3 DNA reads as TGTGCCAGCTCACACCGTGCAAGGGCCGCGGGCTATGGCTACACCTTC. Amino acid sequence: CASSHRARAAGYGYTF. Looking up the rest from reference TRBV18 and TRBJ1-2 gives the full variable domain: NAGVMQNPRHLVRRRGQEARLRCSPMKGHSHVYWYRQLPEEGLKFMVYLQKENIIDESGMPKERFSAEFPKEGPSILRIQQVVRGDSAAYFCASSHRARAAGYGYTFGSGTRLTVV.

This clone was recorded a few times. The gene calls are TRBV6-5 and TRBJ2-3; TRBD1 or TRBD2 may be the D gene (5 bases each). The CDR3 is 15 amino acids. Germline V gene lookup returns CDR1 MNHEY and CDR2 SVGAGI. V lost 8 bases and J lost 4, with 19 bases in between. CDR3 nucleotides: TGTGCCAGCTGGGGGAGAGTAATAATCCCAGATACGCAGTATTTT. As protein: CASWGRVIIPDTQYF.